These T cell receptor beta chains were read from a single sample in a study of T-cell reconstitution after alpha-beta-depleted transplantation in children. TCRdb reprocessed the PCR reads via MiXCR and lists one record per CDR3 protein. The data contain roughly 310,000 distinct CDR3 sequences, approximately 23% of them seen just once; the ten biggest clones take up approximately 10%. The input for sequencing was PBMCs, mostly from graft donor cells, taken 180 days after TCRalphabeta/CD19-depleted stem cell transplant. The receptors here all came from a male patient aged 10-17 years who had a stem cell transplant for acute lymphoblastic leukemia, so the T cells may come from the graft donor. The CDR3 runs from the conserved cysteine through the conserved F or W. D genes are given only for firm matches. Clone size is shown for a subset of rows, as once, few, many or a class of expanded clone.

J | V | D | size | DNA | CDR3
TRBJ2-1 | TRBV15 | . | . | TGTGCCACCAGCAGAGGCGGCAGGGGTGGGTTCCAGTTCTTC | CATSRGGRGGFQFF
TRBJ2-3 | TRBV20-1 | TRBD2 | few | TGCAGTGCTAGATCCAACAAGGGAGCGGGAGGGCCCACAGATACGCAGTATTTT | CSARSNKGAGGPTDTQYF
TRBJ2-4 | TRBV6-5 | . | . | TGTGCCAGCAGTTACGGGACGATCATAGCCAAAAACATTCAGTACTTC | CASSYGTIIAKNIQYF
TRBJ2-3 | TRBV24-1 | . | few | TGTGCCACCAGTGATTTGCGGCCCTCCTTTAGCGGCTCCCAGAGGGATACGCAGTATTTT | CATSDLRPSFSGSQRDTQYF
TRBJ2-7 | TRBV7-6 | TRBD2 | many | TGTGCCAGCAGCCCATACCCGGGACTAGCGGCCCGCTACGAGCAGTACTTC | CASSPYPGLAARYEQYF
TRBJ2-5 | TRBV5-1 | TRBD2 | few | TGCGCCAGCAGCTTGCCAGGGACTAGGCAAGAGACCCAGTACTTC | CASSLPGTRQETQYF
TRBJ2-2 | TRBV5-1 | . | few | TGCGCCAGCAGCTTGGAGACAATTACGAACACCGGGGAGCTGTTTTTT | CASSLETITNTGELFF
TRBJ2-3 | TRBV29-1 | TRBD1 | few | TGCAGCGTTGGACAGGGAGCTAGCCCAGATACGCAGTATTTT | CSVGQGASPDTQYF
TRBJ1-3 | TRBV7-6 | . | few | TGTGCCAGCACCCCAGGGGCACGGGGAAACACCATATATTTT | CASTPGARGNTIYF
TRBJ2-7 | TRBV20-1 | TRBD2 | few | TGCAGTGTCCTCCCGAGGACTAGCGGGAGGGCCCTCGGAGAGCAGTACTTC | CSVLPRTSGRALGEQYF
TRBJ2-3 | TRBV20-1 | . | few | TGCAGTGCTAGAGATTCGGGGGCTAGCACAGATACGCAGTATTTT | CSARDSGASTDTQYF
TRBJ2-1 | TRBV4-2 | . | . | TGTGCCAGCAGCCGAAGAGGAGGGGGCTCCTACAATGAGCAGTTCTTC | CASSRRGGGSYNEQFF
TRBJ2-5 | TRBV5-6 | TRBD2 | . | TGTGCCAGCAGCTTGGCGCTCCTAGCGGGAGGCCAAGAGACCCAGTACTTC | CASSLALLAGGQETQYF
TRBJ2-1 | TRBV6-4 | . | . | TGTGCCAGCAGTGCTCACAGGAGCTCCTACAATGAGCAGTTCTTC | CASSAHRSSYNEQFF
TRBJ2-4 | TRBV29-1 | . | few | TGCAGCGTTGTCCGGTGGGAGATGGGGGCCAAAAACATTCAGTACTTC | CSVVRWEMGAKNIQYF
TRBJ1-2 | TRBV11-2 | . | . | TGTGCCAGCAGCTTAGAGGGAGACGGGCTTATCGGCTACACCTTC | CASSLEGDGLIGYTF
TRBJ2-2 | TRBV19 | . | few | TGTGCCAGTTCGAGGGCCGGGGAGCTGTTTTTT | CASSRAGELFF
TRBJ2-5 | TRBV7-3 | . | . | TGTGCCAGCAGCTTAACTCCCAGCTGGGGGCAAGAGACCCAGTACTTC | CASSLTPSWGQETQYF
TRBJ2-7 | TRBV27 | . | . | TGTGCCAGCAGTTTATCGCGGGCTAGCGAGCAGTACTTC | CASSLSRASEQYF
TRBJ2-1 | TRBV7-3 | . | . | TGTGCCAGCAGCACTTCCGGGACAGCCGCTAGCGACCGCTCCTACAATGAGCAGTTCTTC | CASSTSGTAASDRSYNEQFF
TRBJ2-5 | TRBV4-1 | . | . | TGCGCCAGCAGCCGCCAGGTCGTGGGACCAGAGACCCAGTACTTC | CASSRQVVGPETQYF
TRBJ1-1 | TRBV20-1 | TRBD1 | few | TGCAGTGCGGTAACAGGGGTCGGTGAAGCTTTCTTT | CSAVTGVGEAFF
TRBJ2-3 | TRBV9 | . | few | TGTGCCAGCAGCATGCGACAGGGTGGGGGGACAGATACGCAGTATTTT | CASSMRQGGGTDTQYF
TRBJ2-1 | TRBV6-1 | TRBD2 | . | TGTGCCAGCAGTGAGGGGAGGGCCCTTTACAATGAGCAGTTCTTC | CASSEGRALYNEQFF
TRBJ2-2 | TRBV5-1 | . | . | TGCGCCAGCAGCACACCCTGGACGGACGGCGGGGAGCTGTTTTTT | CASSTPWTDGGELFF
TRBJ2-6 | TRBV4-1 | TRBD1 | . | TGCGCCAGCAGCCAAGGAGGCAGGGGGCGCATCTCTGGGGCCAACGTCCTGACTTTC | CASSQGGRGRISGANVLTF
TRBJ2-3 | TRBV7-7 | . | few | TGTGCCAGCAGCGCCGGCGCAGATACGCAGTATTTT | CASSAGADTQYF
TRBJ2-2 | TRBV7-7 | TRBD2 | . | TGTGCCAGCAGCTCCACTAGCGGGAGTCCCAACACCGGGGAGCTGTTTTTT | CASSSTSGSPNTGELFF
TRBJ1-1 | TRBV12-3/TRBV12-4 | . | once | TGTGCCAGCAGCCGGGGGCCCGGCGGGTACACTGAAGCTTTCTTT | CASSRGPGGYTEAFF
TRBJ2-1 | TRBV2 | TRBD2 | . | TGTGCCAGTGTGGGGCTAGCGGGGCGCAATGAGCAGTTCTTC | CASVGLAGRNEQFF
TRBJ2-1 | TRBV13 | TRBD2 | . | TGTGCCAGCAGCTTTTATAGCGGGCAAGGCAGGAATGAGCAGTTCTTC | CASSFYSGQGRNEQFF
TRBJ2-1 | TRBV29-1 | . | . | TGCAGCGTTGGCTATAACAATGAGCAGTTCTTC | CSVGYNNEQFF
TRBJ1-2 | TRBV5-1 | TRBD1 | . | TGCGCCAGCAGCCCCACCGTCGGGACAGCTACTAACTATGGCTACACCTTC | CASSPTVGTATNYGYTF
TRBJ2-3 | TRBV20-1 | . | few | TGCAGTGCGATCCGGCCGGGGCCCACAGATACGCAGTATTTT | CSAIRPGPTDTQYF
TRBJ1-1 | TRBV5-6 | TRBD1 | . | TGTGCCAGCACCGACACCGGGACAGGGCTCATGAACACTGAAGCTTTCTTT | CASTDTGTGLMNTEAFF
TRBJ2-1 | TRBV6-5 | . | few | TGTGCCAGCAGTTACTCCCGACACGTAATCTACAATGAGCAGTTCTTC | CASSYSRHVIYNEQFF
TRBJ2-5 | TRBV4-1 | . | . | TGCGCCAGCAGCCAAGACCGGCAGGTACACTCCCAGTACTTC | CASSQDRQVHSQYF
TRBJ2-6 | TRBV12-3/TRBV12-4 | TRBD1 | . | TGTGCCAGCAGCCGGGACAGGAGAAGCTCTGGGGCCAACGTCCTGACTTTC | CASSRDRRSSGANVLTF
TRBJ2-7 | TRBV10-3 | TRBD2 | . | TGTGCCATCAGTGGGTTTGGATTAGCGGGAGAGACCTTTTACGAGCAGTACTTC | CAISGFGLAGETFYEQYF
TRBJ2-3 | TRBV15 | TRBD2 | few | TGTGCCACCAGCAGGGGACTAGCAGGGGTAGATACGCAGTATTTT | CATSRGLAGVDTQYF
TRBJ2-3 | TRBV20-1 | . | . | TGCAGTGCCCGGCGGATCGGTAGGACAGATACGCAGTATTTT | CSARRIGRTDTQYF
TRBJ1-2 | TRBV12-3/TRBV12-4 | TRBD1 | few | TGTGCCAGCAGTTCAAACAGGGGGCGCGAGGGCTACACCTTC | CASSSNRGREGYTF
TRBJ2-1 | TRBV7-3 | . | . | TGTGCCAGCAGCTTAACGGGGGGGCTGATGTCCCATGAGCAGTTCTTC | CASSLTGGLMSHEQFF
TRBJ2-1 | TRBV7-8 | TRBD2 | few | TGTGCCAGCAGCTTAGCCCGGACTAGCGTCTACAATGAGCAGTTCTTC | CASSLARTSVYNEQFF